These 7 T cell receptor beta chains were all obtained from the same sample, sequenced in a study of blood T cell repertoires in COVID-19. Sequenced by immunoSEQ multiplex PCR; TCRdb stores in-frame clones only, minus some. The repertoire holds over 150,000 clones, with 80% to 85% as singletons. Sequencing was performed on PBMCs or T cells enriched from blood (not recorded which). The receptors were sampled from a man in his forties who had recovered from COVID-19.

The chain links TRBV27 to TRBJ2-1; TRBD2 matches 15 bases. Germline V gives CDR1 MNHEY, CDR2 SMNVEV (reference sequence). V lost 6 bases to trimming and J lost 1 base; unmatched junction nucleotides: 10. The CDR3 loop spans 19 amino acids. CDR3 sequence (DNA): TGTGCCAGCAGATCCCTTGGGACTAGCGGGGGGAAGTCCTACAATGAGCAGTTCTTC. Protein product: CASRSLGTSGGKSYNEQFF.

This chain joins TRBV19 and TRBJ1-5; D unclear. The CDR3 has 13 amino acids. Germline V lookup: CDR1 LNHDA, CDR2 SQIVND (reference sequence). V lost 0 bases to trimming and J lost 4 bases, with 4 bases between them. The CDR3 sequence: CASSIDLNQPQHF. CDR3 coding DNA: TGTGCCAGTAGTATAGACTTGAATCAGCCCCAGCATTTT. The full variable domain, rest sourced from reference TRBV19 and TRBJ1-5, is DGGITQSPKYLFRKEGQNVTLSCEQNLNHDAMYWYRQDPGQGLRLIYYSQIVNDFQKGDIAEGYSVSREKKESFPLTVTSAQKNPTAFYLCASSIDLNQPQHFGDGTRLSIL.

The gene calls are TRBV9 and TRBJ2-3; 10 bases are shared with TRBD2. Germline trimming cut 2 bases from V and 5 bases from J; bases unmatched to any gene: 11. The CDR3 spans 17 residues. Germline V gene data show CDR1 as SGDLS and CDR2 as YYNGEE. CDR3 region: CASSVGLAGAREDTQYF. In DNA form, the CDR3 reads TGTGCCAGCAGCGTTGGGCTAGCGGGGGCGCGGGAAGATACGCAGTATTTT.

The rearrangement uses TRBV13 and TRBJ1-1, with D possibly being TRBD1 (6 bases). The CDR3 is 15 residues long. The germline V gene has CDR1 PRHDT and CDR2 FYEKMQ (reference sequence). Between the trimmed V and J ends, which lost 0 bases and 4 bases, there was a span of 12 bases. The CDR3 DNA sequence: TGTGCCAGCAGCTTAGGCCAAGGGGGAATCACTGAAGCTTTCTTT. This gives the protein CASSLGQGGITEAFF.

The V call is TRBV5-1, the J call TRBJ2-5, with 15 bases lining up with TRBD2. The CDR3 spans 16 residues. V lost 2 bases, J lost 3 bases, and 2 bases stayed unmatched. Per germline, CDR1 SGHRS and CDR2 YFSETQ. The CDR3 coding sequence is TGCGCCAGCAGCTTCCGGACTAGCGGGGGGGAAGAGACCCAGTACTTC. Residues: CASSFRTSGGEETQYF.

This chain uses TRBV15 with TRBJ2-4; tentative D call: TRBD2 (6 bases). V lost 0 bases to trimming and J lost 0 bases, with 12 bases between them. CDR1 is LNHNV and CDR2 is YYDKDF in the germline V gene (reference sequence). The CDR3 extends over 17 amino acids. The CDR3: CATSREDRGIAKNIQYF. CDR3 nucleotides: TGTGCCACCAGCAGAGAGGATCGGGGGATAGCCAAAAACATTCAGTACTTC.

V and J are TRBV9 and TRBJ2-3; the D gene is possibly TRBD1 (6 bases). Trimming cost V 0 bases and J 2 bases, with 13 bases left between them. CDR3 size: 16 residues. Germline lookup yields CDR1 SGDLS and CDR2 YYNGEE. This chain's CDR3 is CASSVGGHDLTDTQYF. CDR3 bases: TGTGCCAGCAGCGTAGGGGGGCATGACCTCACAGATACGCAGTATTTT.